The present entry profiles one T cell receptor (beta chain) with its context. No antigen is known for it. No qualities accompany the bases; no much larger clone lies one base away. TCRbeta CDR3 regions were amplified from genomic DNA by means of the immunoSEQ Assay, a bias-controlled multiplex PCR. In the original analysis: The number of nucleated cells in each sample was estimated from the amplification of reference gene primers within the assay. To quantify the absolute abundance of each unique TCRbeta CDR3 rearrangement, sequence reads were collapsed and filtered. For each sample, productive Simpson clonality was calculated as the square root of Simpson's diversity index across productive rearrangements. TCRdb limited this immuneACCESS table to in-frame rearrangements with V and J called. A share of clones is missing; checked studies link under half to unresolved V genes, and the rest is unexplained. V, J and clone size are taken as reported in that table, and D and trimming were inferred from the DNA itself. The sample table contains 150,000 to 180,000 clones; only one count was recorded for over 75% of them. The ten largest account for roughly 15% of the sample.

These data originate in a study of blood T cell repertoires in COVID-19 (dated by TCRdb to 2020 to 2021). Background for the entire study: Samples covering the acute and convalescent phases of COVID-19 were provided by collaborators in the United States, Italy and Spain. The material from the prospective study consisted of cDNA or gDNA derived from T cells, B-cell-depleted T cells, or PBMCs. The dataset comprised deeply sampled blood TCRbeta repertoires from subjects exposed to, actively infected with, or recovered from COVID-19. Where available, HLA class I and class II types were obtained from metadata supplied by the sample provider rather than from assay-based typing. A freely available public database, intended as a resource for researchers studying the immune response to SARS-CoV-2, is where the repertoires were released. Sample metadata almost always included a de-identified subject ID, COVID-19 status, age in years and sex. The samples were drawn from two sources: the first 160 participants of the ongoing ImmuneRACE study, and 1,000 to 1,500 subjects contributed by 6 global collaborators.

V is reduced by 5 bases and J by 0 bases, leaving a spacing of 11 bases between them. The CDR3 covers 15 residues, taking in both the cysteine and the phenylalanine. Just CDR3 DNA is preserved here, 45 bases in frame from base 1. CDR1 is given as LNHDA and CDR2 as SQIVND, both from the germline V gene (reference sequence). Each collaborating institution followed its own protocols to collect whole blood in K2EDTA tubes. For TCRbeta analysis, collaborators shipped samples in one of three forms: frozen whole blood, isolated PBMCs, or DNA extracted from either of those sample types. The investigation overall reported the following: The quantity of clinical and demographic metadata differed by source and by participant and was supplied without curation.

The receptor's source is a woman aged 40 to 49 with acute or convalescent COVID-19. The specimen sequenced was peripheral blood. The sequence joins TRBV19 to TRBJ2-1; a weak D assignment points to TRBD2 (6 bases agree). The CDR3 has the sequence CASSGGSGSYNEQFF. The DNA is as follows: TGTGCCAGTAGTGGGGGTAGCGGCTCCTACAATGAGCAGTTCTTC.